This T cell receptor (beta chain) derives from a study of CD8 T cells in Susac syndrome (dated by TCRdb to between 2019 and 2020). Broadly, across the study: Among the sequenced Susac syndrome patients, about 6 had clinically active disease and about 8 were in clinical remission. Susac syndrome patients were therapy-naive, on corticosteroids (some also receiving IVIg), or on IVIg alone at blood withdrawal. Repertoire sequencing was used to test whether CD8+ T cell activation and differentiation in Susac syndrome was antigen driven. Clonality of the CD8+ T cell repertoire was compared between more than 9 healthy donors, approximately 14 Susac syndrome patients and 15 multiple sclerosis patients. Study-wide findings and limitations: The study acknowledged that relatively few individuals were included in the TCR sequencing and HLA analysis. CD8+ repertoires in Susac syndrome showed clonal expansion, which was highest in CD8+ TEMRA cells and was greater in clinically active patients than in remitting patients. In the total CD8+ and CD8+ TEMRA repertoires, about 16 and five Susac-specific public clones, respectively, were identified.

RNA was extracted with the RNeasy kit and about 0.5 to 1 ug was reverse transcribed using random hexamers. The immunoSEQ multiplex PCR assay, covering 54 Vbeta and 13 Jbeta segments, was used to amplify TCR beta CDR3 regions. Bias from PCR amplification was corrected by using a synthetic template baseline for primer optimization and for computational correction. In the original analysis: Reads were annotated to V, D and J genes per IMGT and analyzed with immunoSEQ Analyzer, keeping only productive sequences. Clonality was calculated as one minus the Shannon entropy normalized by log2 of the number of productive unique sequences. Public and private clones were assessed among the 100 most prevalent clones of each patient and control. Susac-specific clones were defined as absent from healthy and MS cohorts, 850 to 1,300 published viral clones and other ImmuneACCESS disease sequences. TCRdb reran the public reads through fastp at Q25 and MiXCR, keeping productive beta chains. Each CDR3 protein appears once, grouped with its most common genes and DNA. The V and J calls were not made by the authors but by TCRdb's processing. In this sample the table shows about 150,000 distinct CDR3 sequences, roughly 94% of which occur a single time. Approximately 0.18% of the sample goes to the ten largest clones.

High-throughput TCR beta sequencing profiled peripheral blood CD8+ and CD4+ T cells from healthy donors, Susac syndrome patients and multiple sclerosis patients. Susac syndrome patients met recently defined diagnostic criteria for definite or probable disease. Bulk CD8+ and CD4+ T cells were purified by magnetic negative isolation, while CD8+ TEMRA cells were enriched using FACS. Blood was collected in EDTA tubes and processed within 24 hours, with PBMCs isolated through density gradient centrifugation. PBMCs destined for TCR sequencing were cryopreserved in liquid nitrogen and later thawed in a 37 °C water bath. A purity of at least 90% was achieved for sorted or isolated CD4+, CD8+ and CD8+ TEMRA cells. The CDR3 holds 13 amino acids from the cysteine to the phenylalanine. Solely the CDR3 DNA is kept, with 39 bases framed from the first base. Via the germline V gene, CDR1 is SGHRS and CDR2 YFSETQ. V lost 6 bases and J lost 5 bases; the stretch between them is 14 bases long.

As regards this clonotype: Which antigen it targets is not known. No much larger clone is present one base from it, and per-base qualities are unavailable.

The sequencing input was CD8+ T cells from PBMCs. Recombination linked TRBV5-1 to TRBJ1-1, with a tentative D gene TRBD1 over 6 matching bases. The source of this sequence is a human donor with Susac syndrome. The CDR3: CASNRAEGTEAFF. The DNA sequence is as follows: TGCGCCAGCAACAGGGCAGAAGGAACTGAAGCTTTCTTT. With the portions outside the CDR3 filled from the reference TRBV5-1 and TRBJ1-1 genes, the complete variable region becomes KAGVTQTPRYLIKTRGQQVTLSCSPISGHRSVSWYQQTPGQGLQFLFEYFSETQRNKGNFPGRFSGRQFSNSRSEMNVSTLELGDSALYLCASNRAEGTEAFFGQGTRLTVV.